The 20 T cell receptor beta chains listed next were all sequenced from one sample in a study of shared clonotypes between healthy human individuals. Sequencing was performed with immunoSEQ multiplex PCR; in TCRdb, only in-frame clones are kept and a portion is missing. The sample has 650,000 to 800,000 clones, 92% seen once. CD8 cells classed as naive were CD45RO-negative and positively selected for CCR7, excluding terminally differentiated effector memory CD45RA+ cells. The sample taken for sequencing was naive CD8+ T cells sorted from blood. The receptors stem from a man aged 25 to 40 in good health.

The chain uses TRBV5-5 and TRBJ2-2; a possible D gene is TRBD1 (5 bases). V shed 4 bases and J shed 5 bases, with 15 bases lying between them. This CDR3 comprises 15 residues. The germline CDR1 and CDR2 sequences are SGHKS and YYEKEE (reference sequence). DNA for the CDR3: TGTGCCAGCAGCCAGGACCCCCGACAGACCGGGGAGCTGTTTTTT. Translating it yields CASSQDPRQTGELFF.

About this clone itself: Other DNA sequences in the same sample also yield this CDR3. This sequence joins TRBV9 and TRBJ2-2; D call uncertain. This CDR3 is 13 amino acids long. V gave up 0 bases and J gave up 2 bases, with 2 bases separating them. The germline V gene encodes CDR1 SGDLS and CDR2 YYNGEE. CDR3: CASSVGNTGELFF. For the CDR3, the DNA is TGTGCCAGCAGCGTAGGAAACACCGGGGAGCTGTTTTTT.

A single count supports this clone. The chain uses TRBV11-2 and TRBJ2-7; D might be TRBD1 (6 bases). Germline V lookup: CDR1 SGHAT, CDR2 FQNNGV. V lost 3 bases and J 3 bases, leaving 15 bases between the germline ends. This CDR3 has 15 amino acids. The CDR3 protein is CASSFDRRANYEQYF. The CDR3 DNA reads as TGTGCCAGCAGCTTCGACAGGCGGGCCAACTACGAGCAGTACTTC. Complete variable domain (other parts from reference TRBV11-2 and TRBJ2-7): EAGVAQSPRYKIIEKRQSVAFWCNPISGHATLYWYQQILGQGPKLLIQFQNNGVVDDSQLPKDRFSAERLKGVDSTLKIQPAKLEDSAVYLCASSFDRRANYEQYFGPGTRLTVT.

CDR3 in DNA: TGTGCCAGCAGTTTATACGGGGATTTGAACACTGAAGCTTTCTTT. It is translated as CASSLYGDLNTEAFF. This sequence joins TRBV28 and TRBJ1-1; D not certain. With 1 base removed from V and 0 bases from J, the gap between germline ends came to 9 bases. The germline V gene has CDR1 MDHEN and CDR2 SYDVKM. This CDR3 has 15 amino acids. Full variable domain (missing parts from reference TRBV28 and TRBJ1-1): DVKVTQSSRYLVKRTGEKVFLECVQDMDHENMFWYRQDPGLGLRLIYFSYDVKMKEKGDIPEGYSVSREKKERFSLILESASTNQTSMYLCASSLYGDLNTEAFFGQGTRLTVV.

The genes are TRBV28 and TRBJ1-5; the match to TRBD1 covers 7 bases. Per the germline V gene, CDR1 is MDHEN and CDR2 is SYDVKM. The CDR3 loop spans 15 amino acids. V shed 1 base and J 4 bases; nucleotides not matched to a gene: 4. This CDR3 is CASSLLTGPNQPQHF. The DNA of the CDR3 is TGTGCCAGCAGTTTATTGACAGGGCCTAATCAGCCCCAGCATTTT. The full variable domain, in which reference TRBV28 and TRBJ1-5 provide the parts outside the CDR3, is DVKVTQSSRYLVKRTGEKVFLECVQDMDHENMFWYRQDPGLGLRLIYFSYDVKMKEKGDIPEGYSVSREKKERFSLILESASTNQTSMYLCASSLLTGPNQPQHFGDGTRLSIL.

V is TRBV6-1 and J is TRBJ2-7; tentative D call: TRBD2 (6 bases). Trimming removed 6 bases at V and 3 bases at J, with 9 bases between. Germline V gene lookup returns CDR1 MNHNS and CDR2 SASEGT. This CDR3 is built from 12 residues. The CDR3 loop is CASSEEGYEQYF. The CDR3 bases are TGTGCCAGCAGCGAGGAGGGCTACGAGCAGTACTTC.

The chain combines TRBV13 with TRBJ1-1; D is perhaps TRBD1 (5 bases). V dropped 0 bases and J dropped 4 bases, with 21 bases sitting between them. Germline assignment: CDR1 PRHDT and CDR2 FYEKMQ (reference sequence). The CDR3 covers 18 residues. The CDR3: CASSLGKSRQMLATEAFF. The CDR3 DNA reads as TGTGCCAGCAGCTTAGGCAAAAGCCGACAGATGTTGGCCACTGAAGCTTTCTTT.

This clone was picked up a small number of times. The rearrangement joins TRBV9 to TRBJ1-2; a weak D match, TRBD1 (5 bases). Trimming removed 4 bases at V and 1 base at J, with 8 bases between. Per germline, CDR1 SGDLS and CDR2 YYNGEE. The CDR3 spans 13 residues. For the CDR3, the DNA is TGTGCCAGCAGCTACAGGCTTAACTATGGCTACACCTTC. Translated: CASSYRLNYGYTF.

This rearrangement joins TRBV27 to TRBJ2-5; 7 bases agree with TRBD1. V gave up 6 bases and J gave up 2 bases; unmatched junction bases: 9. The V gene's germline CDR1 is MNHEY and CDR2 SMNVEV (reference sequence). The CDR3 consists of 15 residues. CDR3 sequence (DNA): TGTGCCAGCAGAGACTACCGGGACAGTCAAGAGACCCAGTACTTC. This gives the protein CASRDYRDSQETQYF.

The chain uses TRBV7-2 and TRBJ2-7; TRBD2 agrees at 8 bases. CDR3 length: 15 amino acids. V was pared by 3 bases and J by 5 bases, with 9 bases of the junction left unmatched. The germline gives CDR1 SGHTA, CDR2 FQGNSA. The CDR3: CASSFWQREIHEQYF. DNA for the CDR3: TGTGCCAGCAGCTTTTGGCAGCGGGAGATCCACGAGCAGTACTTC.

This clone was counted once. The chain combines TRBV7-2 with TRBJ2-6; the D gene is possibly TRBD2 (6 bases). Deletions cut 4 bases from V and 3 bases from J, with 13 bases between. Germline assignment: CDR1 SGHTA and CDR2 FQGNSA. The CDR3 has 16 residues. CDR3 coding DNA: TGTGCCAGCAGCTCTATTACGGGGGTTGGGGCCAACGTCCTGACTTTC. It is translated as CASSSITGVGANVLTF.

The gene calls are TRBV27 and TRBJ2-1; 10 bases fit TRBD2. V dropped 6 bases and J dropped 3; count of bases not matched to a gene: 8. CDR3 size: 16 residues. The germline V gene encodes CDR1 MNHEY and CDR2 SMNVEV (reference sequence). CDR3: CASRALAGDLYNEQFF. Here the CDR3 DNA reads TGTGCCAGCAGAGCTCTAGCGGGGGATCTCTACAATGAGCAGTTCTTC.

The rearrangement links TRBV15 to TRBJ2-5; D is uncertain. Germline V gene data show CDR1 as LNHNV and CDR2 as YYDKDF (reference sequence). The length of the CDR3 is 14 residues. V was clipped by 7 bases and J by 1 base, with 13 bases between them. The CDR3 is CATTSVNLQETQYF. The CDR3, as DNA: TGTGCCACCACCTCCGTTAACCTCCAAGAGACCCAGTACTTC.

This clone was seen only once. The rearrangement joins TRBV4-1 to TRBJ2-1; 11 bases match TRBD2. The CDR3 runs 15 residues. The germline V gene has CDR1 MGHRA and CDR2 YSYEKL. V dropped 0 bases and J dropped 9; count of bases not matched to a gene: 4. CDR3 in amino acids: CASSQETSGSSEQFF. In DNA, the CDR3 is TGCGCCAGCAGCCAAGAAACTAGCGGGAGCTCTGAGCAGTTCTTC.

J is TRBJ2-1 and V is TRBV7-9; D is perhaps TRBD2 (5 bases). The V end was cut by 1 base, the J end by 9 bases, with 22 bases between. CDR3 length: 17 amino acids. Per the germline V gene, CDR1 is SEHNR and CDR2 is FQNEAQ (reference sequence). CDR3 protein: CASSLVGLARRVGEQFF. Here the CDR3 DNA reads TGTGCCAGCAGCTTAGTTGGTCTAGCCCGCCGCGTTGGTGAGCAGTTCTTC.

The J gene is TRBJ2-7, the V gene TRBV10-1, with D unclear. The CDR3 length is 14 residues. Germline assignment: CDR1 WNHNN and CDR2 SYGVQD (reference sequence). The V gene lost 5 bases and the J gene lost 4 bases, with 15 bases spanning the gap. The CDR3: CASSKTSGSYEQYF. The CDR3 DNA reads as TGCGCCAGCAGTAAGACCTCGGGTTCTTACGAGCAGTACTTC.

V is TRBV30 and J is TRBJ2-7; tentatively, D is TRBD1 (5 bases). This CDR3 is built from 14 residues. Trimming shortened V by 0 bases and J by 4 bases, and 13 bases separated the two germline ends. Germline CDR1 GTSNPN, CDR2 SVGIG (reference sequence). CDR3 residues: CAWSVQGAAYEQYF. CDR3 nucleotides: TGTGCCTGGAGTGTACAAGGGGCAGCGTACGAGCAGTACTTC. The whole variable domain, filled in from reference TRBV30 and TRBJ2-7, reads SQTIHQWPATLVQPVGSPLSLECTVEGTSNPNLYWYRQAAGRGLQLLFYSVGIGQISSEVPQNLSASRPQDRQFILSSKKLLLSDSGFYLCAWSVQGAAYEQYFGPGTRLTVT.

CDR3 region: CSVEGGTGFNEQFF. CDR3 nucleotides: TGCAGCGTTGAGGGGGGGACAGGGTTCAATGAGCAGTTCTTC. The V and J genes are TRBV29-1 and TRBJ2-1; the match to TRBD1 covers 9 bases. This CDR3 has 14 residues. The V and J ends lost 3 bases and 6 bases, in that order; junction bases with no gene match: 6. CDR1 is SQVTM and CDR2 is ANQGSEA in the germline V gene.

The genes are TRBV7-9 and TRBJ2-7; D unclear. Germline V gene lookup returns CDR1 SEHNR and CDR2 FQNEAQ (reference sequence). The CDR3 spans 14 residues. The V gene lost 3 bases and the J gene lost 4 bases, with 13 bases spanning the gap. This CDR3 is CASSFGGFEYEQYF. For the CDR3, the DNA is TGTGCCAGCAGCTTCGGCGGATTCGAATACGAGCAGTACTTC.

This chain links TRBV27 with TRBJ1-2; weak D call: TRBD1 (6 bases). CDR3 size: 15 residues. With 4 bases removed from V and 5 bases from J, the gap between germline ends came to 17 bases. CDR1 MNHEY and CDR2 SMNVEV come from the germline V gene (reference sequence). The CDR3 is CASSYWGQSQYGYTF. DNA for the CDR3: TGTGCCAGCAGTTACTGGGGGCAGAGCCAATATGGCTACACCTTC.